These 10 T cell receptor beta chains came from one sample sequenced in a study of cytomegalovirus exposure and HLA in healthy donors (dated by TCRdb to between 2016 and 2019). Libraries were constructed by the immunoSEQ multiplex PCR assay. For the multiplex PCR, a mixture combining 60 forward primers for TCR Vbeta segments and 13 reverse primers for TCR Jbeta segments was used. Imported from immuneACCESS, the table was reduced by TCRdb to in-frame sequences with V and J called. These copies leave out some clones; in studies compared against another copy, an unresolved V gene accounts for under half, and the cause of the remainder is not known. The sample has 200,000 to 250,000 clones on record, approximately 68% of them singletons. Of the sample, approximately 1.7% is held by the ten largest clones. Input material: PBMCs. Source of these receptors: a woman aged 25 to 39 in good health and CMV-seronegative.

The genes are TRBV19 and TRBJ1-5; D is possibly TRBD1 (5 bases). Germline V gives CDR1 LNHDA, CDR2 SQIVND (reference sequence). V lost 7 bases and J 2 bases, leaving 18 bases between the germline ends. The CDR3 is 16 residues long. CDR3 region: CASTPTGQGGNQPQHF. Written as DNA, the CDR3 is TGTGCCAGTACCCCTACCGGACAAGGGGGCAATCAGCCCCAGCATTTT.

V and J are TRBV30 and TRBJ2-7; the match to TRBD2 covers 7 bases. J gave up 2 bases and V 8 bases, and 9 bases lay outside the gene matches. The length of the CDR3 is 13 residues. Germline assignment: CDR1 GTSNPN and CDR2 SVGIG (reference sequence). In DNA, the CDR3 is TGTGCCATCAGCGGGGCGGCTCCCTACGAGCAGTACTTC. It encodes CAISGAAPYEQYF.

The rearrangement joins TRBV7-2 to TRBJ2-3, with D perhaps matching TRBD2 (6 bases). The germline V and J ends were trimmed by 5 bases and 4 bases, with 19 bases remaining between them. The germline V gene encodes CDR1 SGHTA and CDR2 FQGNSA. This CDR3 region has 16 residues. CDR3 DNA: TGTGCCAGCAGCCCCGTCGGGGGAGTGGGCCCAGATACGCAGTATTTT. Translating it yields CASSPVGGVGPDTQYF.

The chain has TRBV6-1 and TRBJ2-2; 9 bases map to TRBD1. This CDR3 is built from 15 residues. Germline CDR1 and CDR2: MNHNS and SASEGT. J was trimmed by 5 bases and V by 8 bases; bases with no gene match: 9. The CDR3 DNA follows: TGTGCCAGCTATTTGACAGGGGGAAGTACCGGGGAGCTGTTTTTT. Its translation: CASYLTGGSTGELFF.

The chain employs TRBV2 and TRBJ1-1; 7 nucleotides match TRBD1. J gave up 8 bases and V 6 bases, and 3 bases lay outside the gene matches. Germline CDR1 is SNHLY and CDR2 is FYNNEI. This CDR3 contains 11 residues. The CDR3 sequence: CASRATGEAFF. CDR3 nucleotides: TGTGCCAGCAGGGCGACAGGGGAAGCTTTCTTT.

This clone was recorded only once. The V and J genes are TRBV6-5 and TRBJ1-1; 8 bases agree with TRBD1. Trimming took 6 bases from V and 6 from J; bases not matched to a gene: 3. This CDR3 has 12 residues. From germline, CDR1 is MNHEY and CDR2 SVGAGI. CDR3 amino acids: CASSRGLAEAFF. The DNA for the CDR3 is TGTGCCAGCAGCAGGGGGCTCGCTGAAGCTTTCTTT.

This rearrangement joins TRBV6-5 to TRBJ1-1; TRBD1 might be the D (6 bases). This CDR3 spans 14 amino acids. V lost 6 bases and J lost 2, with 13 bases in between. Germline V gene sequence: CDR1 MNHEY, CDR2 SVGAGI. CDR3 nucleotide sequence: TGTGCCAGCAGCTCATTACAGGGTAACACTGAAGCTTTCTTT. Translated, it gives CASSSLQGNTEAFF.

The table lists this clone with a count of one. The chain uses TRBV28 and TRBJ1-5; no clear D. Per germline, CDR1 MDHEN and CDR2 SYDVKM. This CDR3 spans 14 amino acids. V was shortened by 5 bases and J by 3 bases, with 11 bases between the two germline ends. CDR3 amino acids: CASSVGISNQPQHF. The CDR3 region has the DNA TGTGCCAGCAGTGTCGGGATCTCCAATCAGCCCCAGCATTTT.

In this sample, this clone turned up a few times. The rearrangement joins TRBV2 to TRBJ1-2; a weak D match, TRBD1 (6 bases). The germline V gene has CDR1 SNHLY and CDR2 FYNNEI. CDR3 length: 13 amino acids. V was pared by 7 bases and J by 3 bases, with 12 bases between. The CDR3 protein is CASKVGADYGYTF. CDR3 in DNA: TGTGCCAGCAAGGTGGGGGCCGACTATGGCTACACCTTC.

CDR3 loop: CASRSRTGDFNYGYTF. CDR3 sequence (DNA): TGTGCCAGCAGATCACGGACAGGGGATTTTAACTATGGCTACACCTTC. This rearrangement joins TRBV25-1 to TRBJ1-2; 9 positions agree with TRBD1. Germline-derived CDR1 and CDR2 are MGHDK and SYGVNS. CDR3 length: 16 residues. The ends lost 6 bases at V and 1 base at J; junction bases unmatched: 9.